The 4 T cell receptor beta chains presented below share a single source sample, sequenced in a study of cytomegalovirus exposure and HLA in healthy donors. PCR primers comprised 60 Vbeta and 13 Jbeta primers. Method: immunoSEQ multiplex PCR; TCRdb's copy keeps in-frame clones and lacks some. There are tens of thousands of clones in the sample; roughly a tenth occur only once, and around 24% lies in the top ten. Sequenced sample: PBMCs. Source of these receptors: a man aged 55 to 69 in good health and CMV-seropositive.

Of note for this clone: The junction departs from the called germline gene at one end, perhaps through a read error. The chain is built from TRBV7-7 and TRBJ2-5; tentative D call: TRBD2 (6 bases). The CDR3 sequence is 13 residues long. From germline, CDR1 is SSHAT and CDR2 FNYEAQ (reference sequence). CDR3 nucleotide sequence: TGTGCTAGCAGCCAGGTGGTTAGCGGGACCCAGTACTTC. It encodes CASSQVVSGTQYF.

In its sample, this clone was seen a few times. The genes are TRBV19 and TRBJ2-1; 12 bases map to TRBD2. V lost 9 bases, J lost 12 bases, and 21 bases stayed unmatched. CDR3 length equals 17 residues. Germline CDR1 is LNHDA and CDR2 is SQIVND (reference sequence). CDR3 sequence (DNA): TGTGCCAGCCTTCCCCTTGCGACGACTAGCGGGAGTTCCAGGCAGTTCTTC. It codes for CASLPLATTSGSSRQFF.

This clone was detected a few times. The rearrangement joins TRBV18 to TRBJ2-1; TRBD2 matches at 10 bases. From germline, CDR1 is KGHSH and CDR2 LQKENI. The CDR3 sequence is 20 residues long. Losses at the gene ends were 3 bases for V and 0 bases for J; bases not matched to a gene: 14. In DNA form, the CDR3 reads TGTGCCAGCTCACCGACGACTATTATTAGCGGGGGGAGCTCCTACAATGAGCAGTTCTTC. It specifies CASSPTTIISGGSSYNEQFF.

This clone was seen only a few times. V gene TRBV30 combines with J gene TRBJ1-4, with TRBD1 as a possible D gene (6 bases). This CDR3 region has 12 residues. The V and J ends lost 1 base and 7 bases respectively, with 7 bases between them. CDR1 and CDR2 from the germline V gene are GTSNPN and SVGIG (reference sequence). CDR3 amino acids: CAWSGRGEKLFF. Written as DNA, the CDR3 is TGTGCCTGGAGTGGCAGGGGTGAAAAACTGTTTTTT.